These 2 T cell receptor beta chains were all obtained from the same sample, sequenced in a study of beta chain features in type 1 diabetes. Expressed TCRB transcripts were sequenced, since all the RNA that had been isolated was reverse transcribed. The data were produced by immunoSEQ multiplex PCR, yet TCRdb's version contains in-frame clones alone and is incomplete. The profile covers hundreds of thousands of clones, with roughly 15% appearing a single time and about 0.02% taken by the ten largest. The source material was naive CD4+ T cells from blood. All receptors derive from a woman under 30 in good health.

The chain is built from TRBV28 and TRBJ1-5; D call uncertain. The CDR3 has 12 residues. Germline-derived CDR1 and CDR2 are MDHEN and SYDVKM. V was clipped by 3 bases and J by 4 bases, with 4 bases between them. The CDR3 nucleotides are TGTGCCAGCAGTTTGAAGAATCAGCCCCAGCATTTT. Its protein is CASSLKNQPQHF.

The sample holds a few counts of this clone. This rearrangement joins TRBV7-9 to TRBJ1-4, with 8 bases that match TRBD1. V shed 1 base, J shed 3 bases, and the junction held 7 bases outside the gene matches. This CDR3 spans 17 amino acids. Germline V gives CDR1 SEHNR, CDR2 FQNEAQ (reference sequence). The CDR3 coding sequence is TGTGCCAGCAGCTTAGGGGTCCAGGGGGCCTCTAATGAAAAACTGTTTTTT. It yields the protein CASSLGVQGASNEKLFF.